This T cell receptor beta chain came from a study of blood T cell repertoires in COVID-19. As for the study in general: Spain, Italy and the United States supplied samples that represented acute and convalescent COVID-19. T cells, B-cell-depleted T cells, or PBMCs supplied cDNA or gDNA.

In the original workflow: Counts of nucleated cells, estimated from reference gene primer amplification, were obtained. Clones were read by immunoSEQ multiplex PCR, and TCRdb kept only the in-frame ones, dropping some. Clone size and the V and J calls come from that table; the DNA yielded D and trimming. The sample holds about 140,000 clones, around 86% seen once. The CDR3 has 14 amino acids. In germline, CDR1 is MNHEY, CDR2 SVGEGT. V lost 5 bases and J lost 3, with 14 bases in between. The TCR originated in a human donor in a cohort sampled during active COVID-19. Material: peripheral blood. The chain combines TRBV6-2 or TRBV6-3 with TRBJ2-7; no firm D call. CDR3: CASSEPQHHYEQYF. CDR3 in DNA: TGTGCCAGCAGTGAGCCACAGCATCACTACGAGCAGTACTTC.